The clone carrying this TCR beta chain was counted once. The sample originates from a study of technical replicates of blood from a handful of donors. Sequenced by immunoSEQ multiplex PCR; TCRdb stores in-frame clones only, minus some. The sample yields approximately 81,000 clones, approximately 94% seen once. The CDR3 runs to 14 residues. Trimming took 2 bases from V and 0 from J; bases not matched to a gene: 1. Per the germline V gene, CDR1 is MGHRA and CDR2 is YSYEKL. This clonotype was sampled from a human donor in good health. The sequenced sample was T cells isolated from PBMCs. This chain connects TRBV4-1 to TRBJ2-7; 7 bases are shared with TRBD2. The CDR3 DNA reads TGCGCCAGCAGCCAACTAGCGGACTCCTACGAGCAGTACTTC. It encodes CASSQLADSYEQYF.